The 16 T cell receptor beta chains in this list originate from one sample, sequenced in a study of T cell responses to AZD1222 COVID-19 vaccine. TCRdb keeps only in-frame clones here, not all; method: immunoSEQ multiplex PCR. Altogether some 140,000 clones are present, about 87% being singletons, with the ten largest covering around 3%. The sample in question was peripheral blood, obtained on day 0 of AZD1222 vaccination. These TCRs come from an adult in good health.

CDR3 amino acids: CASSYGSYGYTF. The CDR3 DNA follows: TGTGCCAGCAGTTACGGGAGCTATGGCTACACCTTC. This sequence joins TRBV6-2 or TRBV6-3 and TRBJ1-2; D is ambiguous. In germline, CDR1 is MNHEY, CDR2 SVGEGT. Trimming removed 2 bases at V and 4 bases at J, with 5 bases between. The CDR3 has 12 residues.

V is TRBV6-5 and J is TRBJ2-1; TRBD1 matches 10 bases. Germline-derived CDR1 and CDR2 are MNHEY and SVGAGI. This CDR3 contains 15 residues. Unmatched junction bases numbered 5, after V lost 6 bases and J lost 3 bases. The CDR3 region is CASRATGGRYNEQFF. The CDR3 coding sequence is TGTGCCAGCAGGGCGACAGGGGGCCGCTACAATGAGCAGTTCTTC.

The rearrangement joins TRBV11-2 to TRBJ1-1; D remains ambiguous. The V and J ends lost 3 bases and 1 base respectively, with 6 bases between them. Germline V CDR1 and CDR2: SGHAT, FQNNGV. The CDR3 spans 13 residues. CDR3 coding DNA: TGTGCCAGCAGCTTTATCGGGAACACTGAAGCTTTCTTT. Translation gives CASSFIGNTEAFF.

The V and J genes are TRBV5-8 and TRBJ1-5; D possibly corresponds to TRBD1 (6 bases). The CDR3 contains 16 residues. In germline, CDR1 is SGHTS, CDR2 YDEGEE. V gave up 4 bases and J gave up 0 bases, with 14 bases separating them. CDR3 bases: TGTGCCAGCAGCACCGGACAGAAATATAGCAATCAGCCCCAGCATTTT. Amino acid sequence: CASSTGQKYSNQPQHF.

This chain joins TRBV19 and TRBJ1-5; D gene uncertain. From germline, CDR1 is LNHDA and CDR2 SQIVND (reference sequence). The CDR3 covers 13 residues. V lost 4 bases to trimming and J lost 2 bases, with 6 bases between them. The chain's CDR3 is CASSRDRNQPQHF. The CDR3, as DNA: TGTGCCAGTAGTAGGGATCGCAATCAGCCCCAGCATTTT.

The chain is built from TRBV5-1 and TRBJ2-3; TRBD2 aligns across 11 bases. Germline V gene data show CDR1 as SGHRS and CDR2 as YFSETQ. This CDR3 spans 15 amino acids. Losses at the gene ends were 1 base for V and 4 bases for J; bases not matched to a gene: 2. CDR3 coding DNA: TGCGCCAGCAGCTTGACTAGCGGGGGATCAGATACGCAGTATTTT. Translating gives CASSLTSGGSDTQYF.

J is TRBJ1-5 and V is TRBV19; no clear D. The CDR3 runs to 13 residues. CDR1 LNHDA and CDR2 SQIVND come from the germline V gene (reference sequence). V was pared by 4 bases and J by 6 bases, with 10 bases between. CDR3 DNA: TGTGCCAGTAGTACCCAGACCGGTCAGCCCCAGCATTTT. Translating it yields CASSTQTGQPQHF.

This clone was counted once. The V call is TRBV6-5, the J call TRBJ2-2; 9 positions agree with TRBD2. Germline lookup yields CDR1 MNHEY and CDR2 SVGAGI. Trimming took 10 bases from V and 6 from J; bases not matched to a gene: 12. The CDR3 covers 15 residues. The CDR3: CATLPGLALPGELFF. The CDR3 nucleotides read TGTGCCACACTACCGGGACTAGCCTTGCCCGGGGAGCTGTTTTTT.

In this sample, this clone turned up once. The chain links TRBV6-1 to TRBJ1-1; 9 positions agree with TRBD1. This CDR3 has 17 residues. Germline V lookup: CDR1 MNHNS, CDR2 SASEGT. The V and J ends lost 0 bases and 0 bases, in that order; junction bases with no gene match: 5. CDR3 amino acids: CASSEALGQGMNTEAFF. The CDR3 bases are TGTGCCAGCAGTGAAGCATTAGGACAGGGGATGAACACTGAAGCTTTCTTT.

The genes are TRBV3-1 (or the pseudogene TRBV3-2) and TRBJ2-2; D gene ambiguous. This CDR3 spans 14 amino acids. Between the trimmed V and J ends, which lost 5 bases and 5 bases, there was a span of 12 bases. Germline values: CDR1 LGHDT, CDR2 YNNKEL (reference sequence). As DNA, the CDR3 is TGTGCCAGCAGCGGACGCCCCGGTACCGGGGAGCTGTTTTTT. Encoded protein: CASSGRPGTGELFF.

The genes are TRBV6-1 and TRBJ1-4; 7 nucleotides match TRBD1. Trimming at V came to 4 bases and at J to 4 bases, leaving 9 bases not matched to a gene. There are 16 residues in the CDR3. CDR1 is MNHNS and CDR2 is SASEGT in the germline V gene. This CDR3 reads CASSAGQGDGNEKLFF. For the CDR3, the DNA is TGTGCCAGCAGTGCTGGGCAGGGGGACGGTAATGAAAAACTGTTTTTT.

CDR3 sequence: CASSLGSGQVVEAFF. In DNA form, the CDR3 reads TGCGCCAGCAGCTTGGGATCTGGGCAAGTGGTTGAAGCTTTCTTT. The rearrangement joins TRBV5-1 to TRBJ1-1; D gene ambiguous. CDR1 SGHRS and CDR2 YFSETQ come from the germline V gene. The CDR3 has 15 amino acids. Trimming shortened V by 0 bases and J by 7 bases, and 16 bases separated the two germline ends.

This clone is a singleton in its sample. The chain recombines TRBV29-1 with TRBJ1-1; D call uncertain. Germline V lookup: CDR1 SQVTM, CDR2 ANQGSEA. Deletions cut 4 bases from V and 1 base from J, with 7 bases between. The CDR3 totals 12 residues. CDR3 nucleotides: TGCAGCGTTGCAATGGAGAACACTGAAGCTTTCTTT. It translates to CSVAMENTEAFF.

The rearrangement joins TRBV11-1 to TRBJ2-7, with D possibly matching TRBD2 (5 bases). Trimming shortened V by 3 bases and J by 2 bases, and 11 bases separated the two germline ends. The CDR3 totals 14 residues. The germline CDR1 and CDR2 sequences are SGHAT and FQDESV (reference sequence). The CDR3 DNA reads TGTGCCAGCAGCTTGAGGGAACGGACCTACGAGCAGTACTTC. Its translation: CASSLRERTYEQYF. The full variable domain, completed using reference TRBV11-1 and TRBJ2-7, is EAEVAQSPRYKITEKSQAVAFWCDPISGHATLYWYRQILGQGPELLVQFQDESVVDDSQLPKDRFSAERLKGVDSTLKIQPAELGDSAMYLCASSLRERTYEQYFGPGTRLTVT.

V gene TRBV3-1 (or the pseudogene TRBV3-2) combines with J gene TRBJ2-1; 7 nucleotides match TRBD2. Germline assignment: CDR1 LGHDT and CDR2 YNNKEL (reference sequence). The J segment lost 10 bases and the V segment lost 4 bases, leaving 7 bases of the junction unmatched. This CDR3 is built from 13 residues. The CDR3 region is CASSRSTSPEQFF. Here the CDR3 DNA reads TGTGCCAGCAGCCGCTCGACTAGCCCCGAGCAGTTCTTC.

This chain connects TRBV19 to TRBJ1-1; D gene unclear. The CDR3 covers 13 residues. Trimming pared 3 bases from V and 8 bases from J, leaving 13 bases between. The germline CDR1 and CDR2 sequences are LNHDA and SQIVND (reference sequence). The CDR3 nucleotides are TGTGCCAGTAGTATTTCACATCAGCCCGAAGCTTTCTTT. Protein: CASSISHQPEAFF.